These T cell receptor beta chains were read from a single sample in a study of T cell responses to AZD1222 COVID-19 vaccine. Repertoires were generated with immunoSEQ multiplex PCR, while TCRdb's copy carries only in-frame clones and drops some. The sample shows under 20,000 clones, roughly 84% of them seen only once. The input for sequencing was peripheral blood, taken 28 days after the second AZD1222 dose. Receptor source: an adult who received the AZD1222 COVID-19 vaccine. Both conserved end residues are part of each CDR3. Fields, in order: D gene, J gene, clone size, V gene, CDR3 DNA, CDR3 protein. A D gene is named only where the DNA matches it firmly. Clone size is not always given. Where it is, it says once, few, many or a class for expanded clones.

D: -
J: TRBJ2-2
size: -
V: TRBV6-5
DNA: TGTGCCAGCACCGCTGAGGCAGAGAACACCGGGGAGCTGTTTTTT
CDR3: CASTAEAENTGELFF

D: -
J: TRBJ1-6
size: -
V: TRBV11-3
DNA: TGTGCCAGGAAAACTAGATCTTATAATTCACCCCTCCACTTT
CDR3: CARKTRSYNSPLHF

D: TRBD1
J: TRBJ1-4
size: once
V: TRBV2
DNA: TGTGCCAGCAGTCAGGGACAGGGGGGTGAAAAACTGTTTTTT
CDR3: CASSQGQGGEKLFF

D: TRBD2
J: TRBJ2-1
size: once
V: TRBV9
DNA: TGTGCCAGCAGCGTAATAGCGGGAGGGGACAATGAGCAGTTCTTC
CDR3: CASSVIAGGDNEQFF

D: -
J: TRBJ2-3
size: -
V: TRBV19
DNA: TGTGCCAGTAGTATGCAGGGTAGGCCAGATACGCAGTATTTT
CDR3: CASSMQGRPDTQYF

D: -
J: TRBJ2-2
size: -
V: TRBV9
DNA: TGTGCCAGCAGCGACCGTAGGGGCACAGTGGCCGGGGAGCTGTTTTTT
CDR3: CASSDRRGTVAGELFF

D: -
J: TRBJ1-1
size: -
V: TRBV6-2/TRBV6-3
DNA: TGTGCCAGCAGCCCCCGGACAGAAAGGACTGAAGCTTTCTTT
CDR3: CASSPRTERTEAFF

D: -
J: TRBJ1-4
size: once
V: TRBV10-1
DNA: TGCGCCAGCAGTGAGTCGAGAGGGGGGGGAGAAAAACTGTTTTTT
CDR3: CASSESRGGGEKLFF

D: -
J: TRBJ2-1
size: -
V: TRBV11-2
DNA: TGTGCCAGCAGCCCGCCCCCGGCTACGGGGAGGAATGAGCAGTTCTTC
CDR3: CASSPPPATGRNEQFF

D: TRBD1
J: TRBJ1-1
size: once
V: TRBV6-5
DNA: TGTGCCAGCAGAGACAGGGGAGACACTGAAGCTTTCTTT
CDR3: CASRDRGDTEAFF

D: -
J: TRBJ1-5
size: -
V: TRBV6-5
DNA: TGTGCCAGCAAAAATAGCGGGAGGGAGGGTCAGCCCCAGCATTTT
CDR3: CASKNSGREGQPQHF

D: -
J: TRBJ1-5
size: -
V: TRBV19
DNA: TGTGCCAGTATGCGGGGGCGAGCTCAGCCCCAGCATTTT
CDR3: CASMRGRAQPQHF

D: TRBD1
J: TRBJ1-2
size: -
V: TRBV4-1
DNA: TGCGCCAGCAGCCATCCAGTTTACAGGACAGGGGCGGGAGGCTACACCTTC
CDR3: CASSHPVYRTGAGGYTF

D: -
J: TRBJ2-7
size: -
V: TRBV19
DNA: TGTGCCAGTAGGGACCACTCCTACGAGCAGTACTTC
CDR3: CASRDHSYEQYF

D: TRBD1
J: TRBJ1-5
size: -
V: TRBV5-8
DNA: TGTGCCAGCAGTCCGGACAGGGGGAGCAATCAGCCCCAGCATTTT
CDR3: CASSPDRGSNQPQHF

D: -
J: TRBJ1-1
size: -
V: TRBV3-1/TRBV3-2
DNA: TGTGCCAGCAGCCAAGAGAGGGTTACTGAAGCTTTCTTT
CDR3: CASSQERVTEAFF

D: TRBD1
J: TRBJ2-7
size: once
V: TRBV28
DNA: TGTGCCAGCAGATTGACAGGGGGCTCCCCGAACGAGCAGTACTTC
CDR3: CASRLTGGSPNEQYF

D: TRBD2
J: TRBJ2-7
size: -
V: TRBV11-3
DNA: TGTGCCAGCAGCCCGGGACTAGCGGAACTCTCCTACGAGCAGTACTTC
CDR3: CASSPGLAELSYEQYF

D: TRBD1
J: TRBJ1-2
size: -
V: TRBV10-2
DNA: TGCGCCAGCAGGCCCCATGGGGGACAGTTCTATGGCTACACCTTC
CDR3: CASRPHGGQFYGYTF

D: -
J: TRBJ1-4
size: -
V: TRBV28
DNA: TGTGCTGAGGGGGGAAGGGGGGAAAAACTGTTTTTT
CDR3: CAEGGRGEKLFF

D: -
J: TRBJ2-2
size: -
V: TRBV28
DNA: TGTGCCAGCAGTTTATGGGGGGAGACGAACACCGGGGAGCTGTTTTTT
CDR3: CASSLWGETNTGELFF

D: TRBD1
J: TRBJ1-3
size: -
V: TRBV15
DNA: TGTGCCACCAGCAGCAACCGGGACAGGGGGCACACCATATATTTT
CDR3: CATSSNRDRGHTIYF

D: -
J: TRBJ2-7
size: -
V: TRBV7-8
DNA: TGTGCCAGCGTTCCTGGGGTTCTCCTTTCCTACGAGCAGTACTTC
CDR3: CASVPGVLLSYEQYF

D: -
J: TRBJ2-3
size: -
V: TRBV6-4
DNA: TGTGCCAGCAGTGAGGGCGGGCACACAGATACGCAGTATTTT
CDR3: CASSEGGHTDTQYF

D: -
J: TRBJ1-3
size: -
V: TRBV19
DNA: TGTGCCAGTAGTAGTACGCTTTTCTCTGGAAACACCATATATTTT
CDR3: CASSSTLFSGNTIYF

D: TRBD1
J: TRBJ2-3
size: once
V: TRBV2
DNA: TGTGCCAGCACTCAACGCCCCACAGGGGGCACAGATACGCAGTATTTT
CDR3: CASTQRPTGGTDTQYF

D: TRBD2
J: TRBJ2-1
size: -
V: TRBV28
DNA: TGTGCGGGAGGGGTCTACCCGTTCTTC
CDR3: CAGGVYPFF

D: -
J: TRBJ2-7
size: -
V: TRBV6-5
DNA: TGTGCCAGCAGTTACCCGGGCCCTAGGCGCGAGCAGTACTTC
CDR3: CASSYPGPRREQYF

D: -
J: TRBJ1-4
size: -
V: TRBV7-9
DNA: TGTGCCAGCAGCTCGGGACGTAGGGAAAAACTGTTTTTT
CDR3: CASSSGRREKLFF

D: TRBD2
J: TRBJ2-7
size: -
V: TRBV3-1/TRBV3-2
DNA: TGTGCCAGCAGCCCCTCGGGGGTAGCGGGAGATCACGAGCAGTACTTC
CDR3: CASSPSGVAGDHEQYF

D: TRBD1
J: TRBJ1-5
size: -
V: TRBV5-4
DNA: TGTGCCAGCAGCTCCGGACAGGGGGGGGTCAATCAGCCCCAGCATTTT
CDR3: CASSSGQGGVNQPQHF

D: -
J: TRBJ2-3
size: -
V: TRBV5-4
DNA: TGTGCCAGCAGCTTGGACAGAGATACGCAGTATTTT
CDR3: CASSLDRDTQYF

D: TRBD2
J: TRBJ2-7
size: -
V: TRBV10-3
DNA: TGTGCCATCAGTGAGCTAGCGGGAGGCCGGAGCTCCTACGAGCAGTACTTC
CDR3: CAISELAGGRSSYEQYF

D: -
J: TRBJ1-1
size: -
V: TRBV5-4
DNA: TGTGCCAGCAGCTTGGCGGGGATGAGCACTGAAGCTTTCTTT
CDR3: CASSLAGMSTEAFF